This TCR beta chain was sequenced for a study of CD8+CD57+ T cells in acquired aplastic anemia. Overall study: Recorded DNA amounts for sorted CD4+ and CD8+ cells had an average of 3.2 ug. Regarding the study as a whole: Patients and controls were not found to differ significantly in CD8+ Simpson's diversity.

Genomic DNA acted as the template from which TCR beta VDJ combination and CDR3 sequence profiling were carried out. Each CDR3 protein is one row after TCRdb ran MiXCR on the reads. Here the sample spans some 280,000 distinct CDR3 sequences, around three fifths being singletons. Trimming took 3 bases from V and 3 from J, leaving 11 bases between them. The CDR3 is 14 amino acids. Looked up from germline, CDR1 is MGHRA and CDR2 is YSYEKL. This clonotype was detected ten times or more. What it recognizes is unknown. What was sequenced was sorted CD4+, CD8+, or CD8+CD57+ T cells (not recorded which) from PBMCs. This receptor was identified in a human donor with severe aplastic anemia or a healthy control (not recorded which). The V gene is TRBV4-1, the J gene TRBJ2-5; no reliable D call. CDR3 DNA: TGCGCCAGCAGCCAGGACGAGAGAAAAGAGACCCAGTACTTC. Translation gives CASSQDERKETQYF.